The 30 T cell receptor beta chains given below trace back to one sample, sequenced in a study of blood T cell repertoires in COVID-19. Repertoires were generated with immunoSEQ multiplex PCR, while TCRdb's copy carries only in-frame clones and drops some. The sample gives 150,000 or so clones, more than 65% of which show up once; about 5.8% is in the top ten. Sequences were obtained from PBMCs or T cells enriched from blood (not recorded which). These receptors were collected from a middle-aged woman with acute COVID-19.

The CDR3: CASSMKAGNIQYF. The CDR3 DNA reads TGTGCCAGTAGTATGAAGGCGGGGAACATTCAGTACTTC. The rearrangement links TRBV19 to TRBJ2-4; maybe TRBD2 (6 bases). The CDR3 is 13 residues long. V lost 3 bases and J 7 bases, leaving 10 bases between the germline ends. Germline V gene data show CDR1 as LNHDA and CDR2 as SQIVND (reference sequence).

This rearrangement joins TRBV30 to TRBJ1-2; 7 positions match TRBD1. Germline-derived CDR1 and CDR2 are GTSNPN and SVGIG (reference sequence). CDR3 length: 14 residues. V was pared by 3 bases and J by 7 bases, with 11 bases of the junction left unmatched. CDR3 amino acids: CAWRRDSELGGYTF. For the CDR3, the DNA is TGTGCCTGGAGGAGGGACAGCGAGTTGGGTGGCTACACCTTC.

This chain joins TRBV11-3 and TRBJ1-1, with 7 bases fitting TRBD1. Germline CDR1 is SGHNT and CDR2 is YENEEA. The ends lost 6 bases at V and 9 bases at J; junction bases unmatched: 7. The CDR3 contains 12 residues. CDR3 sequence: CASRLGQEKAFF. CDR3 nucleotides: TGTGCCAGCAGACTCGGACAGGAGAAAGCTTTCTTT.

As to this clone: The same CDR3 is also encoded by other DNA sequences in this sample. The rearrangement joins TRBV6-5 to TRBJ1-3, with 7 bases lining up with TRBD1. CDR3 length: 14 residues. V shed 8 bases, J shed 0 bases, and the junction held 4 bases outside the gene matches. CDR1 and CDR2 from the germline V gene are MNHEY and SVGAGI. The CDR3 DNA reads as TGTGCCAGCGGGGGACAGAGCTCTGGAAACACCATATATTTT. The encoded protein is CASGGQSSGNTIYF.

In its sample, this clone was seen a few times. The V call is TRBV4-2, the J call TRBJ2-2; D unclear. This CDR3 comprises 16 residues. The V end was cut by 0 bases, the J end by 6 bases, with 14 bases between. Looked up from germline, CDR1 is LGHNA and CDR2 is YNFKEQ. The CDR3 is CASSQDRSSLAGELFF. CDR3 DNA sequence: TGTGCCAGCAGCCAAGATCGTAGCAGTTTGGCCGGGGAGCTGTTTTTT.

The chain uses TRBV11-3 and TRBJ2-5; D perhaps matches TRBD2 (5 bases). This CDR3 has 13 residues. V was cut by 1 base and J by 4 bases, with 7 bases left in between. CDR1 is SGHNT, CDR2 YENEEA, per germline. The CDR3 region has the DNA TGTGCCAGCAGCTTAGCGGGAACAGAGACCCAGTACTTC. Translating gives CASSLAGTETQYF.

The chain combines TRBV4-2 with TRBJ1-1; the D is unclear. V was shortened by 6 bases and J by 3 bases, with 8 bases between the two germline ends. The CDR3 covers 12 residues. Per the germline V gene, CDR1 is LGHNA and CDR2 is YNFKEQ. The CDR3 DNA sequence: TGTGCCAGCAGTATCCGGGACACTGAAGCTTTCTTT. It codes for CASSIRDTEAFF.

The chain uses TRBV7-8 and TRBJ1-2; no reliable D call. The V end was cut by 2 bases, the J end by 0 bases, with 10 bases between. This CDR3 region has 15 residues. Germline loops: CDR1 SGHVS, CDR2 FQNEAQ. The CDR3 nucleotides read TGTGCCAGCAGCTTAAGACTCAACTCTAACTATGGCTACACCTTC. It translates to CASSLRLNSNYGYTF.

This chain uses TRBV14 with TRBJ1-4; D remains unclear. Trimming pared 4 bases from V and 13 bases from J, leaving 10 bases between. CDR1 and CDR2 from the germline V gene are SGHDN and FVKESK. There are 11 residues in the CDR3. CDR3 loop: CASSPGWRLFF. The DNA of the CDR3 is TGTGCCAGCAGCCCGGGATGGCGACTGTTTTTT.

This clone has just one count. The V call is TRBV27, the J call TRBJ2-7, with 10 positions matching TRBD2. V lost 2 bases, J lost 5 bases, and 9 bases stayed unmatched. Germline loops: CDR1 MNHEY, CDR2 SMNVEV (reference sequence). The CDR3 is 16 residues long. CDR3 residues: CASSLTVLAGFNEQYF. Written as DNA, the CDR3 is TGTGCCAGCAGTTTAACGGTACTAGCGGGATTCAACGAGCAGTACTTC.

V usage is TRBV6-1 and J usage is TRBJ1-2; a weak D match, TRBD1 (5 bases). V was pared by 2 bases and J by 4 bases, with 11 bases between. The CDR3 sequence is 14 residues long. The germline V gene has CDR1 MNHNS and CDR2 SASEGT. The CDR3 sequence: CASSELGEGYGYTF. CDR3 DNA: TGTGCCAGCAGTGAATTAGGGGAAGGCTATGGCTACACCTTC.

The genes are TRBV27 and TRBJ2-1; 8 bases map to TRBD1. CDR1 is MNHEY, CDR2 SMNVEV, per germline (reference sequence). The CDR3 runs to 16 residues. Germline trimming cut 5 bases from V and 3 bases from J; bases unmatched to any gene: 9. CDR3 sequence reads: CASSPRQGRGYNEQFF. CDR3 bases: TGTGCCAGCAGTCCCCGACAGGGGAGAGGCTACAATGAGCAGTTCTTC.

The V and J genes are TRBV6-5 and TRBJ2-5; D call uncertain. Germline V gene lookup returns CDR1 MNHEY and CDR2 SVGAGI. Trimming took 3 bases from V and 3 from J, leaving 8 bases between them. This CDR3 is 13 amino acids long. This chain's CDR3 is CASSYTGEETQYF. DNA of the CDR3: TGTGCCAGCAGTTATACGGGTGAAGAGACCCAGTACTTC.

This chain joins TRBV5-5 and TRBJ2-5; D is possibly TRBD2 (6 bases). The CDR3 spans 17 residues. Deletions cut 0 bases from V and 2 bases from J, with 17 bases between. Per the germline V gene, CDR1 is SGHKS and CDR2 is YYEKEE (reference sequence). CDR3 loop: CASSLGPPRGTQETQYF. CDR3 bases: TGTGCCAGCAGCTTGGGCCCACCACGGGGGACTCAAGAGACCCAGTACTTC.

The chain links TRBV20-1 to TRBJ2-4; D gene ambiguous. Germline V gene lookup returns CDR1 DFQATT and CDR2 SNEGSKA (reference sequence). V was cut by 2 bases and J by 9 bases, with 5 bases left in between. The length of the CDR3 is 10 residues. The CDR3 protein is CSARLGIQYF. For the CDR3, the DNA is TGCAGTGCTAGACTAGGCATTCAGTACTTC.

V and J are TRBV5-4 and TRBJ2-7; 10 nucleotides match TRBD2. From germline, CDR1 is SGHNT and CDR2 YYREEE (reference sequence). With V trimmed by 1 base and J by 6 bases, 4 bases remained unmatched. The CDR3 has 14 amino acids. DNA of the CDR3: TGTGCCAGCAGCTTGATCCAGCGGGAGGGCGAGCAGTACGTC. Residues: CASSLIQREGEQYV.

CDR3 region: CAWSPGEDQPQHF. CDR3 DNA: TGTGCCTGGAGCCCGGGGGAAGATCAGCCCCAGCATTTT. This chain connects TRBV30 to TRBJ1-5; D might be TRBD1 (5 bases). CDR3 length: 13 amino acids. Germline V lookup: CDR1 GTSNPN, CDR2 SVGIG (reference sequence). V shed 3 bases and J shed 5 bases, with 11 bases lying between them.

The genes are TRBV9 and TRBJ1-5; TRBD1 agrees at 8 bases. V lost 7 bases to trimming and J lost 4 bases; unmatched junction nucleotides: 10. The V gene's germline CDR1 is SGDLS and CDR2 YYNGEE. The CDR3 length is 15 residues. CDR3 DNA: TGTGCCAGCTCCCAAGAGGACAGGGAGAATCAGCCCCAGCATTTT. Translating gives CASSQEDRENQPQHF.

The chain uses TRBV11-2 and TRBJ2-2, with TRBD2 identical over 8 bases. The CDR3 loop spans 16 amino acids. Germline assignment: CDR1 SGHAT and CDR2 FQNNGV. V was clipped by 7 bases and J by 5 bases; unmatched bases: 12. The CDR3 region is CASTPPGTRTTGELFF. The CDR3 nucleotides read TGTGCCAGCACCCCACCGGGGACTAGGACAACCGGGGAGCTGTTTTTT.

The rearrangement uses TRBV5-1 and TRBJ1-3; unclear D gene. This CDR3 has 13 residues. The V and J ends lost 0 bases and 2 bases respectively, with 3 bases between them. CDR1 SGHRS and CDR2 YFSETQ come from the germline V gene. The DNA for the CDR3 is TGCGCCAGCAGCTTGGAGCCTGGAAACACCATATATTTT. It translates to CASSLEPGNTIYF.

The J gene is TRBJ2-3, the V gene TRBV19; a possible D gene is TRBD2 (5 bases). Germline loops: CDR1 LNHDA, CDR2 SQIVND (reference sequence). V lost 2 bases and J 6 bases, leaving 12 bases between the germline ends. This CDR3 has 14 residues. The CDR3 DNA sequence: TGTGCCAGTAGTATAAGGAGCTGGACTGATACGCAGTATTTT. It codes for CASSIRSWTDTQYF.

The chain combines TRBV21-1 with TRBJ2-3; the DNA was not used to check the table's D call, TRBD2. TRBV21-1 is listed as a pseudogene. The CDR3 totals 14 residues. CDR3 region: CASSKEQSEDTQYF. In DNA form, the CDR3 reads TGTGCCAGCAGCAAGGAGCAATCGGAAGATACGCAGTATTTT.

This sequence joins TRBV7-9 and TRBJ1-1; D ambiguous. V shed 8 bases and J shed 1 base, with 11 bases lying between them. Looked up from germline, CDR1 is SEHNR and CDR2 is FQNEAQ (reference sequence). The CDR3 length is 13 residues. CDR3 DNA: TGTGCCAGCGCTTTTTTAGCGAACACTGAAGCTTTCTTT. The encoded protein is CASAFLANTEAFF.

This clone was found a few times. The rearrangement joins TRBV3-1 (or the pseudogene TRBV3-2) to TRBJ1-5, with D unresolved. CDR3 length: 15 amino acids. V was clipped by 3 bases and J by 4 bases, with 13 bases between them. CDR1 and CDR2 (germline): LGHDT, YNNKEL (reference sequence). CDR3 coding DNA: TGTGCCAGCAGCCAGGGGATTGGGAGTAATCAGCCCCAGCATTTT. It specifies CASSQGIGSNQPQHF.

The V gene is TRBV9, the J gene TRBJ2-4, with 14 bases matching TRBD2. The V and J ends lost 2 bases and 0 bases, in that order; junction bases with no gene match: 4. Looked up from germline, CDR1 is SGDLS and CDR2 is YYNGEE. The CDR3 is made up of 18 amino acids. The CDR3 DNA reads TGTGCCAGCAGCGTCGGACTAGCGGGAGGTTCAGCCAAAAACATTCAGTACTTC. This gives the protein CASSVGLAGGSAKNIQYF. The variable domain in full, with the rest retrieved from reference TRBV9 and TRBJ2-4, is DSGVTQTPKHLITATGQRVTLRCSPRSGDLSVYWYQQSLDQGLQFLIQYYNGEERAKGNILERFSAQQFPDLHSELNLSSLELGDSALYFCASSVGLAGGSAKNIQYFGAGTRLSVL.

This chain uses TRBV7-2 with TRBJ2-1, with 8 bases matching TRBD1. There are 12 residues in the CDR3. CDR1 and CDR2 from the germline V gene are SGHTA and FQGNSA. V lost 5 bases to trimming and J lost 10 bases; unmatched junction nucleotides: 4. DNA of the CDR3: TGTGCCAGCAGCCCAGACAGGGGCGAGCAGTTCTTC. Translation gives CASSPDRGEQFF.

V is TRBV27 and J is TRBJ1-1, with 9 nucleotides matching TRBD1. The junction had 7 bases not matched to a gene; V was cut back by 2 bases and J by 3 bases. Germline loops: CDR1 MNHEY, CDR2 SMNVEV (reference sequence). The CDR3 loop spans 16 amino acids. CDR3 nucleotides: TGTGCCAGCAGTTTAAGACAGGGGGTGGAGGACACTGAAGCTTTCTTT. As protein: CASSLRQGVEDTEAFF.

This sequence joins TRBV5-4 and TRBJ1-1; D is perhaps TRBD1 (6 bases). V lost 1 base to trimming and J lost 9 bases, with 19 bases between them. The CDR3 consists of 15 residues. CDR1 is SGHNT, CDR2 YYREEE, per germline (reference sequence). The CDR3 DNA sequence: TGTGCCAGCAGCTTGAGGCCACAGGGCTTCCTAAAAGCTTTCTTT. It specifies CASSLRPQGFLKAFF.

The V and J genes are TRBV30 and TRBJ2-2; the match to TRBD2 covers 8 bases. The V segment lost 2 bases and the J segment 0 bases; nucleotides outside the gene matches: 5. The CDR3 totals 16 residues. Germline CDR1 reads GTSNPN; CDR2 reads SVGIG (reference sequence). The CDR3 nucleotides read TGTGCCTGGAGTCGGCCGGGACTAGCGAACACCGGGGAGCTGTTTTTT. Its translation: CAWSRPGLANTGELFF.

V gene TRBV10-3 combines with J gene TRBJ1-2; weak D call: TRBD1 (5 bases). CDR3 length: 14 amino acids. Germline loops: CDR1 ENHRY, CDR2 SYGVKD. Trimming stripped 4 bases from V and 2 bases from J, with 11 bases between. The CDR3 protein is CAISVDRGNYGYTF. The CDR3 bases are TGTGCCATCAGTGTAGATCGGGGGAACTATGGCTACACCTTC.